Listed here is a single T cell receptor beta chain. Its antigen is unknown. Trimming took 5 bases from V and 2 from J; bases not matched to a gene: 7. Germline CDR1 reads LNHDA; CDR2 reads SQIVND (reference sequence). The CDR3 is 16 residues long. The entry originates in a study of T cells after yellow fever vaccination. 5'RACE template switching generated TCR cDNA, adding a universal primer site and UMIs. TCRdb reprocessed the 5' RACE reads with MiXCR, giving one entry per CDR3 protein. The data hold about 170,000 distinct CDR3 sequences, with about 6% observed a single time. Notes on the study in general: Weaker overall was a secondary response that nonetheless peaked faster, on day 5 versus 15. Post-booster samples contained most primary-vaccination clones (approximately 97% CD4, around 89% CD8).

The starting material was CD4+ T cells sorted from PBMCs, obtained on the day of the first yellow fever vaccination. This chain links TRBV19 with TRBJ1-5; 9 positions agree with TRBD1. The source is a man in his late teens or twenties who received the YFV17D yellow fever vaccine. The CDR3 DNA reads as TGTGCCAGTAGTCCCCGGACAGGGGCTGGCAATCAGCCCCAGCATTTT. Its translation: CASSPRTGAGNQPQHF.